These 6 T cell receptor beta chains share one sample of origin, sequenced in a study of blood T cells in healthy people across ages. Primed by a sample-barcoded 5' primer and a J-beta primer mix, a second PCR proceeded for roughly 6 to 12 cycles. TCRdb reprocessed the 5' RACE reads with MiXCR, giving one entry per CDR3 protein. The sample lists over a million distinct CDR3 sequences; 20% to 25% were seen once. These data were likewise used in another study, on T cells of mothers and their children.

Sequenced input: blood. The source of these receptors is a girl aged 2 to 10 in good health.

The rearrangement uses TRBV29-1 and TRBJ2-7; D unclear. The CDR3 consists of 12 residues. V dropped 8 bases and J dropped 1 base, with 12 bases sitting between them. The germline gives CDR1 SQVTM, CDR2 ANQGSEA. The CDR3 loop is CSFRSDSYEQYF. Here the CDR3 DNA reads TGCAGCTTCCGCTCCGATTCCTACGAGCAGTACTTC.

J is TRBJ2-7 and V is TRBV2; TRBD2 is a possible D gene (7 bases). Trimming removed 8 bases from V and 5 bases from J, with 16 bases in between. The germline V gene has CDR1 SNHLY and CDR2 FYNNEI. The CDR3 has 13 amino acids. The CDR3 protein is CASEGDYLNEQYF. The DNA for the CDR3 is TGTGCCAGCGAGGGGGACTACCTGAACGAGCAGTACTTC.

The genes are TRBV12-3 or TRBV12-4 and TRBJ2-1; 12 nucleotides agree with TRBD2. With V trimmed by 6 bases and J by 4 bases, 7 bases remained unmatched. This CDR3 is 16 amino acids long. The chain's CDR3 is CASRGLAGLKYNEQFF. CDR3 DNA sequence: TGTGCCAGCAGAGGACTAGCGGGACTGAAGTACAATGAGCAGTTCTTC.

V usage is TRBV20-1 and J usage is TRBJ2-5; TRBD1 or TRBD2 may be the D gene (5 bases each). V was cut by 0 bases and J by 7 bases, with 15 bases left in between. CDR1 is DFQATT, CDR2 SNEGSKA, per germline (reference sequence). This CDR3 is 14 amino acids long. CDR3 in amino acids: CSARDTGSGGTQYF. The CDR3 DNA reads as TGCAGTGCTAGAGATACGGGGTCTGGGGGGACCCAGTACTTC.

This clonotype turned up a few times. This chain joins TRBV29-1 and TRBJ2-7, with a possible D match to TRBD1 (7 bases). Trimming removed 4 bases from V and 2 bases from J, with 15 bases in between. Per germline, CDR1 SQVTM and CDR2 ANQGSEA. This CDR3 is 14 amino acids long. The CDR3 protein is CSVGGDSLPYEQYF. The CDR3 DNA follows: TGCAGCGTTGGGGGGGACAGTCTTCCCTACGAGCAGTACTTC.

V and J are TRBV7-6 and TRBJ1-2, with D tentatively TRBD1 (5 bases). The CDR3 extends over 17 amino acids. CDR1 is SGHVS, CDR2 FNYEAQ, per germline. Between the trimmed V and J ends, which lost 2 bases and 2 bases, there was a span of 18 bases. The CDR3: CASSLSGYGAGNYGYTF. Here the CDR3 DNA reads TGTGCCAGCAGCTTATCAGGGTATGGTGCGGGGAACTATGGCTACACCTTC.